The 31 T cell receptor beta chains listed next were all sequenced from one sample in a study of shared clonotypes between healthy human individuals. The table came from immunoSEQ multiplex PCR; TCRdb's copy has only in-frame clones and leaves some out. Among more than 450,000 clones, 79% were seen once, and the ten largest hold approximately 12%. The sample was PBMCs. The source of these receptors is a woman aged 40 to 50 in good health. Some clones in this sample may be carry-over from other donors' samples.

The CDR3 DNA follows: TGTGCCAGCACCCTCGGGCCTGGGGCAGATACGCAGTATTTT. It specifies CASTLGPGADTQYF. This chain links TRBV7-2 with TRBJ2-3; D is unclear. CDR3 length: 14 amino acids. V lost 7 bases to trimming and J lost 4 bases, with 15 bases between them. Germline values: CDR1 SGHTA, CDR2 FQGNSA.

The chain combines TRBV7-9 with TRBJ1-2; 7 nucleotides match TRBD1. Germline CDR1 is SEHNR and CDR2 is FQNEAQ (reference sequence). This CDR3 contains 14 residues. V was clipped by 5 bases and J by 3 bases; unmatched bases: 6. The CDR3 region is CASSPRTGDYGYTF. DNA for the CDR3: TGTGCCAGCAGCCCCCGGACAGGCGACTATGGCTACACCTTC.

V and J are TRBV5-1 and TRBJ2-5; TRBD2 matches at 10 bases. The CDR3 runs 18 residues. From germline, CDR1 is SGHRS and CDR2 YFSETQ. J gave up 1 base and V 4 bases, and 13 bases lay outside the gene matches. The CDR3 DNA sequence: TGCGCCAGCAGCCTAGGGACTAGCGCCCGACATTCCCAAGAGACCCAGTACTTC. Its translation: CASSLGTSARHSQETQYF.

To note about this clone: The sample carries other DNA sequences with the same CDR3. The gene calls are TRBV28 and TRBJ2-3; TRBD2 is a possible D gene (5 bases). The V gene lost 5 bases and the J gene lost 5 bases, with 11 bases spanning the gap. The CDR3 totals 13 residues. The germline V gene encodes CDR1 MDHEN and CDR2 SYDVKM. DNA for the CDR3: TGTGCCAGCAGTCCCAGCGGAAGAGATACGCAGTATTTT. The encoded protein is CASSPSGRDTQYF. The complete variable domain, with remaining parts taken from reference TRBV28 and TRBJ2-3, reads DVKVTQSSRYLVKRTGEKVFLECVQDMDHENMFWYRQDPGLGLRLIYFSYDVKMKEKGDIPEGYSVSREKKERFSLILESASTNQTSMYLCASSPSGRDTQYFGPGTRLTVL.

The DNA for the CDR3 is TGTGCCAGCAGCTTAGTAATCGGGAGGTCCTACAATGAGCAGTTCTTC. This gives the protein CASSLVIGRSYNEQFF. V and J are TRBV7-2 and TRBJ2-1, with TRBD2 matching 7 bases. Germline-derived CDR1 and CDR2 are SGHTA and FQGNSA. Trimming removed 1 base from V and 1 base from J; junction bases left unmatched: 4. This CDR3 spans 16 amino acids.

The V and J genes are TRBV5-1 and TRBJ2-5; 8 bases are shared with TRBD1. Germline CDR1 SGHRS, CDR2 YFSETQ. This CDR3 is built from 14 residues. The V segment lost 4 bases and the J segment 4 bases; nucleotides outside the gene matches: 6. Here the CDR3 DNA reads TGCGCCAGCAGCCCGGGACAGGCCAGAGAGACCCAGTACTTC. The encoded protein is CASSPGQARETQYF.

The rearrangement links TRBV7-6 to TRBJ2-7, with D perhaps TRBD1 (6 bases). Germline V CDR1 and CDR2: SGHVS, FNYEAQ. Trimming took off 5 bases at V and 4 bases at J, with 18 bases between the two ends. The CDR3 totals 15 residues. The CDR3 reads CASSPGTGSSYEQYF. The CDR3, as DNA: TGTGCCAGCAGCCCCGGTACAGGGTCAAGTTACGAGCAGTACTTC.

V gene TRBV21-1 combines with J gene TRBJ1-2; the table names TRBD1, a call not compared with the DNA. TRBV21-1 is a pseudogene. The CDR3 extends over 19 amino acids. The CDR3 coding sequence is TGTGCCAGCAGCAAAGCTGGGGAGGACAGGCAAATGACTAACTATGGCTACACCTTC. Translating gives CASSKAGEDRQMTNYGYTF.

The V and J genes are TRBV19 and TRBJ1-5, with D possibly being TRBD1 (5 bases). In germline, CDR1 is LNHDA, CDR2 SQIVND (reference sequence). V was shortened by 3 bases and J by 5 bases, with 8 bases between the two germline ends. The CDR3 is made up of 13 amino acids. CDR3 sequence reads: CASSMSRDQPQHF. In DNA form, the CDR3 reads TGTGCCAGTAGTATGAGCAGGGATCAGCCCCAGCATTTT.

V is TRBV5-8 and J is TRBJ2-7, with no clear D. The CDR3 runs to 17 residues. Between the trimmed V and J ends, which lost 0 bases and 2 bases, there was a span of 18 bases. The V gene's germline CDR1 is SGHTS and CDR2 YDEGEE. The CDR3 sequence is CASSLVLSADHTYEQYF. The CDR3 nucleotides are TGTGCCAGCAGCTTGGTGCTGTCGGCAGACCATACCTACGAGCAGTACTTC.

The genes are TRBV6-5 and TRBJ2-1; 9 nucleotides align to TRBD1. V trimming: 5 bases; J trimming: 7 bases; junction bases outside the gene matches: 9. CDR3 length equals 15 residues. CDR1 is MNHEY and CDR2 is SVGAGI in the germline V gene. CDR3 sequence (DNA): TGTGCCAGCAGTCCCCTCGGGACAGGGAGGAATGAGCAGTTCTTC. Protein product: CASSPLGTGRNEQFF.

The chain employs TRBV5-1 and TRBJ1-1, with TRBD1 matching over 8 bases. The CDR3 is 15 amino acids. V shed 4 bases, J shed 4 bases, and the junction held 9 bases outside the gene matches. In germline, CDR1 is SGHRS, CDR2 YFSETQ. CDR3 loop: CASSITTGVGTEAFF. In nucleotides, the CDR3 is TGCGCCAGCAGCATCACGACAGGGGTGGGCACTGAAGCTTTCTTT.

CDR3 in amino acids: CASSQHLHWVAARNEQFF. In DNA, the CDR3 is TGCGCCAGCAGCCAACACCTCCACTGGGTAGCCGCCCGCAATGAGCAGTTCTTC. The chain recombines TRBV4-3 with TRBJ2-1; D not certain. Germline CDR1 reads LGHNA; CDR2 reads YSLEER. CDR3 length equals 18 residues. Trimming removed 2 bases from V and 6 bases from J, with 23 bases in between.

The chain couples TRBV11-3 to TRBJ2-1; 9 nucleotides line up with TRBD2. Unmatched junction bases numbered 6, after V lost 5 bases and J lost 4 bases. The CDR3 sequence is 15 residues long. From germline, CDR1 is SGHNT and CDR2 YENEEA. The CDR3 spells CASSTTSGSYNEQFF. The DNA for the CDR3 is TGTGCCAGCAGCACAACTAGCGGGTCGTACAATGAGCAGTTCTTC.

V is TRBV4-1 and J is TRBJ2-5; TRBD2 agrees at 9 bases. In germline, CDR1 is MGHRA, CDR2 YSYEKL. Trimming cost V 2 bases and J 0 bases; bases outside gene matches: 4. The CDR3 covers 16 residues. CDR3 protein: CASSQRTSEYQETQYF. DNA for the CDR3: TGCGCCAGCAGCCAAAGGACTAGCGAATACCAAGAGACCCAGTACTTC.

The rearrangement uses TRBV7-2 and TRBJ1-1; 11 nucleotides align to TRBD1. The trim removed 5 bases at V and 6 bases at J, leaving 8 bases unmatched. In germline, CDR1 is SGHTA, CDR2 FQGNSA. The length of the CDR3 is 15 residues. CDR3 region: CASSLRTGGISEAFF. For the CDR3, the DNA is TGTGCCAGCAGCCTGCGGACAGGGGGCATCTCTGAAGCTTTCTTT.

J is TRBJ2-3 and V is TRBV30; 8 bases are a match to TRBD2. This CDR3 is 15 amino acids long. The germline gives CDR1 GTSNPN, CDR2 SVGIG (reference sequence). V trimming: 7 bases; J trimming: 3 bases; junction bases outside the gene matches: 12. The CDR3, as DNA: TGTGCCTTATCTGGCAGCGGGAGAGGGACAGATACGCAGTATTTT. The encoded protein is CALSGSGRGTDTQYF.

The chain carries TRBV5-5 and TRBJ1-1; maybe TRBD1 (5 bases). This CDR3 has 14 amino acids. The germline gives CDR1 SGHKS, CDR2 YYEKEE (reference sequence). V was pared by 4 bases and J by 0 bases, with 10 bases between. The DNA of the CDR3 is TGTGCCAGCAGCCCCCGGGGGATGAACACTGAAGCTTTCTTT. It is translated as CASSPRGMNTEAFF.

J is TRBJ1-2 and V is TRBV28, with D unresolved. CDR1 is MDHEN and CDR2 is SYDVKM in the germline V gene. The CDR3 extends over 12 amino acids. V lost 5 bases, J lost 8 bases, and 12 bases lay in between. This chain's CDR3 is CASSTSGSGYTF. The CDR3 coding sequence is TGTGCCAGCAGTACCAGCGGAAGCGGCTACACCTTC.

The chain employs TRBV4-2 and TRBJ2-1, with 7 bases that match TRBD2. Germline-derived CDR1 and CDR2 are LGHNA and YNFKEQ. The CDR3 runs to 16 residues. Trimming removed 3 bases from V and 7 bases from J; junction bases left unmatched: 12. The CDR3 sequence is CASSQDTRGSWNEQFF. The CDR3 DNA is TGTGCCAGCAGCCAGGATACTCGCGGGAGTTGGAATGAGCAGTTCTTC.

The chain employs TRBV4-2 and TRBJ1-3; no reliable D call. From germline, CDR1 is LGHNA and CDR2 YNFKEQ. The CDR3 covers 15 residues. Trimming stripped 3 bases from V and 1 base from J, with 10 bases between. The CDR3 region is CASSQQKGSGNTIYF. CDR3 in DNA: TGTGCCAGCAGCCAGCAGAAGGGTTCTGGAAACACCATATATTTT.

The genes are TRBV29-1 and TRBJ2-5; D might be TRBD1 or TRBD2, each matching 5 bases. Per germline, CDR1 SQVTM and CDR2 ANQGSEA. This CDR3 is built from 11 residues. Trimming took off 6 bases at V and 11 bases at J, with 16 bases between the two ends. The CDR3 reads CSVLRGPEQYF. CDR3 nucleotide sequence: TGCAGCGTCCTGAGGGGCCCAGAGCAGTACTTC.

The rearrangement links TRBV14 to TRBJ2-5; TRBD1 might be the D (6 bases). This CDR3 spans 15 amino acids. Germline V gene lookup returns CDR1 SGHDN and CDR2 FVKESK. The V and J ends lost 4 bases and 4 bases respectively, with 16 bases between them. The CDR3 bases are TGTGCCAGCAGCCCAACCGACAGGCCTCGAGAGACCCAGTACTTC. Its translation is CASSPTDRPRETQYF.

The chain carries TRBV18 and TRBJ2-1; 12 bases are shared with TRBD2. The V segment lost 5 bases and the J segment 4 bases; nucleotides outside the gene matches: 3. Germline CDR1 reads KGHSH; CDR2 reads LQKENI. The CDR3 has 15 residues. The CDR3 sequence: CASSTGLAGYNEQFF. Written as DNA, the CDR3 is TGTGCCAGCTCAACAGGACTAGCGGGGTACAATGAGCAGTTCTTC.

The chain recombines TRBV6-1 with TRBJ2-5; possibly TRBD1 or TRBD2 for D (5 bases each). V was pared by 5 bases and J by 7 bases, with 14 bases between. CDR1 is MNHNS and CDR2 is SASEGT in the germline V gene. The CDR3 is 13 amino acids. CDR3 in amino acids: CASSPGAPSTQYF. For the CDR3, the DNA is TGTGCCAGCAGTCCCGGGGCTCCGTCGACCCAGTACTTC.

CDR3 nucleotides: TGTGCCAGCAGTTCCTCTGTAGCTCAAACGGCCTACGAGCAGTACTTC. Protein: CASSSSVAQTAYEQYF. The chain recombines TRBV28 with TRBJ2-7, with D unclear. The V and J ends lost 4 bases and 2 bases respectively, with 18 bases between them. CDR3 length equals 16 residues. Looked up from germline, CDR1 is MDHEN and CDR2 is SYDVKM.

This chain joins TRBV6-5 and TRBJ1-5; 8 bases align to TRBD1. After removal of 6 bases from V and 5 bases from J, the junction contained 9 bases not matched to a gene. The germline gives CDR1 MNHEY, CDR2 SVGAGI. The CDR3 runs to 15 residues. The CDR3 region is CASSLTGAGDQPQHF. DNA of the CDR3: TGTGCCAGCAGCCTGACAGGGGCTGGGGATCAGCCCCAGCATTTT.

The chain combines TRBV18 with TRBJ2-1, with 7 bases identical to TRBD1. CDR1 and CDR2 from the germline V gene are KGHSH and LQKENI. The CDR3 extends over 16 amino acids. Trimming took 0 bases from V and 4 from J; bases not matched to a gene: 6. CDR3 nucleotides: TGTGCCAGCTCACCACCCAGGGGGACAACGTACAATGAGCAGTTCTTC. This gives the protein CASSPPRGTTYNEQFF.

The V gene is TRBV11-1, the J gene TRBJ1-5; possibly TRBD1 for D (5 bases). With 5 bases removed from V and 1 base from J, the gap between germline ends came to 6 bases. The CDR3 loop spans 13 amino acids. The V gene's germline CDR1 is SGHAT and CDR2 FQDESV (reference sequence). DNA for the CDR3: TGTGCCAGCAGCAGGGACAGCAATCAGCCCCAGCATTTT. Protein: CASSRDSNQPQHF.

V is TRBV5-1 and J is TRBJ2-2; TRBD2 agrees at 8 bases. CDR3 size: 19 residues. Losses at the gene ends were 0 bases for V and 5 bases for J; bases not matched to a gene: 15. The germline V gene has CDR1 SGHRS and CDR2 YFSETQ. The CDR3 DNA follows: TGCGCCAGCAGCTTGGCCCTAGGGGATCCAGCGGGAGAAACCGGGGAGCTGTTTTTT. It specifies CASSLALGDPAGETGELFF. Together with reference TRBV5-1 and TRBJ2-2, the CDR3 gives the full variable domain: KAGVTQTPRYLIKTRGQQVTLSCSPISGHRSVSWYQQTPGQGLQFLFEYFSETQRNKGNFPGRFSGRQFSNSRSEMNVSTLELGDSALYLCASSLALGDPAGETGELFFGEGSRLTVL.

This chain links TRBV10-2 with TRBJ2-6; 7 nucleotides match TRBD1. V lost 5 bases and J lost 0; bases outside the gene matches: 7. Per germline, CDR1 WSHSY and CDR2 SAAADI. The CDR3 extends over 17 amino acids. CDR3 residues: CASSTGTETSGANVLTF. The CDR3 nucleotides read TGCGCCAGCAGTACCGGGACAGAGACCTCTGGGGCCAACGTCCTGACTTTC.